These T cell receptor beta chains were read from a single sample in a study of blood T cell repertoires in COVID-19. Profiling relied on immunoSEQ multiplex PCR, and the TCRdb table lists in-frame clones only, not all of them. The sample has about 270,000 clones, 85% to 95% seen once; the top ten hold 2.5% to 3%. Sequences were obtained from PBMCs or T cells enriched from blood (not recorded which). The receptor set was obtained from a man aged 40-50 years who had been exposed to COVID-19. CDR3s include the opening cysteine and the closing phenylalanine or tryptophan. D genes are given only for firm matches. The size of a clone is reported for some rows only, either as once, few or many, or as a class for expanded clones.

d_call	v_call	j_call	clone_size	cdr3_aa	cdr3_nt
NA	TRBV28	TRBJ1-1	NA	CASGAFKNTEAFF	TGTGCCAGCGGGGCCTTCAAGAACACTGAAGCTTTCTTT
TRBD2	TRBV18	TRBJ2-2	NA	CASSPPALAGEGTGELFF	TGTGCCAGCTCACCACCTGCCCTAGCGGGAGAGGGGACCGGGGAGCTGTTTTTT
NA	TRBV6-5	TRBJ2-2	NA	CASHVSTGELFF	TGTGCCAGCCACGTCAGCACCGGGGAGCTGTTTTTT
TRBD1	TRBV28	TRBJ1-2	once	CASLEGDRVRGYTF	TGTGCCAGCCTTGAAGGGGACAGGGTGCGTGGCTACACCTTC
NA	TRBV6-5	TRBJ1-2	once	CASSQGNYGYTF	TGTGCCAGCAGTCAGGGAAACTATGGCTACACCTTC
NA	TRBV30	TRBJ1-4	NA	CAWSVSLRGGEKLFF	TGTGCCTGGAGTGTATCGCTCAGGGGCGGGGAAAAACTGTTTTTT
TRBD1	TRBV7-2	TRBJ2-7	NA	CASSLSTGMVFEQYF	TGTGCCAGCAGCTTATCGACAGGGATGGTCTTCGAGCAGTACTTC
NA	TRBV13	TRBJ2-1	NA	CASSTNSDYNEQFF	TGTGCCAGCAGCACGAATAGCGATTACAATGAGCAGTTCTTC
NA	TRBV28	TRBJ1-6	NA	CASSGQLNSPLHF	TGTGCCAGCAGTGGGCAGTTAAATTCACCCCTCCACTTT
NA	TRBV28	TRBJ2-2	NA	CASSLKGVVTGELFF	TGTGCCAGCAGTTTGAAGGGAGTTGTTACCGGGGAGCTGTTTTTT
TRBD2	TRBV28	TRBJ2-1	NA	CASSLLAGGLSEQFF	TGTGCCAGCAGCCTACTAGCGGGAGGGCTAAGTGAGCAGTTCTTC
TRBD2	TRBV10-3	TRBJ2-4	NA	CAISESGGRGAKNIQYF	TGTGCCATCAGTGAGTCTGGCGGGAGAGGAGCCAAAAACATTCAGTACTTC
NA	TRBV29-1	TRBJ2-7	few	CSVGGAGGEQYF	TGCAGCGTCGGCGGGGCGGGCGGCGAGCAGTACTTC
TRBD2	TRBV19	TRBJ2-1	NA	CASTERLAALTYNEQFF	TGTGCCAGTACCGAACGACTAGCGGCCCTCACCTACAATGAGCAGTTCTTC
NA	TRBV3-1/TRBV3-2	TRBJ1-1	once	CASSQVMQGSPAFF	TGTGCCAGCAGCCAGGTAATGCAGGGGTCCCCGGCTTTCTTT
NA	TRBV28	TRBJ2-1	few	CASKSRGGSYNEQFF	TGTGCCAGCAAGTCAAGGGGGGGGTCCTACAATGAGCAGTTCTTC
TRBD2	TRBV27	TRBJ2-7	NA	CASSRAGGLAGYEQYF	TGTGCCAGCAGTCGGGCGGGGGGACTAGCGGGATACGAGCAGTACTTC
NA	TRBV28	TRBJ1-1	NA	CASSLKNRAMNTEAFF	TGTGCCAGCAGTTTAAAAAACAGGGCAATGAACACTGAAGCTTTCTTT
TRBD1	TRBV5-1	TRBJ2-7	NA	CASSLDGTGLYEQYF	TGCGCCAGCAGCTTGGACGGGACAGGGCTCTACGAGCAGTACTTC
NA	TRBV5-1	TRBJ2-7	NA	CASSKDSTYEQYF	TGCGCCAGCTCGAAGGACAGCACCTACGAGCAGTACTTC
NA	TRBV10-3	TRBJ2-1	NA	CAISETGNEQFF	TGTGCCATCAGTGAGACAGGCAATGAGCAGTTCTTC
TRBD1	TRBV5-4	TRBJ2-5	NA	CASSWTGQGAQETQYF	TGTGCCAGCAGCTGGACGGGACAGGGGGCCCAAGAGACCCAGTACTTC
NA	TRBV1	TRBJ2-5	NA	CTSSRSGLAGMGIKTQYF	TGCACCAGCAGCCGAAGTGGGTTAGCGGGAATGGGTATAAAGACCCAGTACTTC
NA	TRBV3-1/TRBV3-2	TRBJ2-7	NA	CASSQSESHYEQYF	TGTGCCAGCAGCCAATCCGAAAGCCACTACGAGCAGTACTTC
TRBD2	TRBV28	TRBJ2-7	NA	CASSSLAGGSYEQYF	TGTGCCAGCAGTTCCCTAGCGGGAGGGTCCTACGAGCAGTACTTC
NA	TRBV28	TRBJ1-5	once	CASSLWAGISNQPQHF	TGTGCCAGCAGTTTATGGGCAGGGATAAGCAATCAGCCCCAGCATTTT
TRBD1	TRBV5-1	TRBJ1-4	NA	CASSSGTGREKLFF	TGCGCCAGCAGCTCCGGGACAGGGCGTGAAAAACTGTTTTTT
NA	TRBV7-9	TRBJ2-1	NA	CASSLTGSYNEQFF	TGTGCCAGCAGCTTAACAGGGTCCTACAATGAGCAGTTCTTC
NA	TRBV2	TRBJ1-1	NA	CASSERRQTNVAFF	TGTGCCAGCAGTGAACGTAGACAGACAAATGTAGCTTTCTTT
NA	TRBV19	TRBJ1-4	NA	CASISSEGSLNEKLFF	TGTGCCAGTATTTCATCCGAGGGTTCCCTAAATGAAAAACTGTTTTTT
NA	TRBV1	TRBJ2-1	NA	CTSSLGAAPYNEQFF	TGCACCAGCAGCCTTGGGGCGGCCCCTTACAATGAGCAGTTCTTC
TRBD1	TRBV5-1	TRBJ1-2	NA	CASSFPLGTGDGLYGYTF	TGCGCCAGCAGCTTTCCCCTAGGAACAGGGGACGGACTCTATGGCTACACCTTC
NA	TRBV24-1	TRBJ1-2	NA	CATSEAGTFYTF	TGTGCCACCAGTGAGGCTGGGACATTCTACACCTTC
TRBD1	TRBV15	TRBJ1-4	NA	CATSKRTGSDEKLFF	TGTGCCACCAGCAAGCGGACAGGATCCGATGAAAAACTGTTTTTT
NA	TRBV30	TRBJ2-5	NA	CAWSVGGLEETQYF	TGTGCCTGGAGTGTAGGAGGGTTGGAAGAGACCCAGTACTTC
NA	TRBV18	TRBJ1-5	NA	CASSSRDTPFNQPQHF	TGTGCCAGCTCAAGTCGTGACACGCCCTTCAATCAGCCCCAGCATTTT
NA	TRBV9	TRBJ2-1	NA	CASSVEPSPTYNEQFF	TGTGCCAGCAGCGTAGAGCCAAGCCCTACCTACAATGAGCAGTTCTTC
NA	TRBV28	TRBJ1-2	few	CASSRGRGNYGYTF	TGTGCCAGCAGTCGGGGGAGGGGCAACTATGGCTACACCTTC
NA	TRBV28	TRBJ2-2	NA	CASSLNLGLPNTGELFF	TGTGCCAGCAGTTTAAACTTAGGACTGCCGAACACCGGGGAGCTGTTTTTT
NA	TRBV10-2	TRBJ2-7	NA	CASSESVDYSYEQYF	TGCGCCAGCAGTGAGTCGGTGGACTACTCCTACGAGCAGTACTTC
TRBD2	TRBV7-2	TRBJ2-2	NA	CASSQLAGVIPGELFF	TGTGCCAGCAGTCAATTAGCGGGAGTCATCCCCGGGGAGCTGTTTTTT
NA	TRBV19	TRBJ1-2	NA	CASSMTARSNYGYTF	TGTGCCAGTAGTATGACAGCCAGGTCTAACTATGGCTACACCTTC
TRBD1	TRBV6-5	TRBJ1-1	once	CASSKDRGYTEAFF	TGTGCCAGCAGCAAGGACAGGGGATACACTGAAGCTTTCTTT
NA	TRBV12-3/TRBV12-4	TRBJ1-1	NA	CASSLGAFTEAFF	TGTGCCAGCAGTTTGGGGGCGTTCACTGAAGCTTTCTTT
NA	TRBV29-1	TRBJ1-2	NA	CSVEYEYGYTF	TGCAGCGTTGAGTATGAGTATGGCTACACCTTC
NA	TRBV18	TRBJ1-1	few	CASSSGRTEAFF	TGTGCCAGCTCATCGGGGAGGACTGAAGCTTTCTTT
NA	TRBV9	TRBJ1-4	NA	CASSAGRGAEKLFF	TGTGCCAGCAGCGCGGGGAGGGGGGCTGAAAAACTGTTTTTT
NA	TRBV19	TRBJ1-2	NA	CASSPGEIYGYTF	TGTGCCAGTAGTCCAGGGGAAATCTATGGCTACACCTTC
NA	TRBV12-5	TRBJ1-2	NA	CASGLATGGTIYTF	TGTGCTAGTGGTTTGGCAACGGGCGGGACGATCTACACCTTC
NA	TRBV30	TRBJ1-2	NA	CAWSEEGVRYGYTF	TGTGCCTGGAGTGAAGAGGGCGTTAGGTATGGCTACACCTTC
NA	TRBV13	TRBJ2-7	NA	CASSLGLGADEQYF	TGTGCCAGCAGCTTAGGCTTGGGGGCGGACGAGCAGTACTTC
NA	TRBV5-6	TRBJ2-3	NA	CASSLSTSLADTQYF	TGTGCCAGCAGCTTGTCTACTAGCCTGGCTGATACGCAGTATTTT
NA	TRBV27	TRBJ2-3	NA	CASSSQTAGSTDTQYF	TGTGCCAGCAGTTCTCAGACTGCAGGGAGCACAGATACGCAGTATTTT